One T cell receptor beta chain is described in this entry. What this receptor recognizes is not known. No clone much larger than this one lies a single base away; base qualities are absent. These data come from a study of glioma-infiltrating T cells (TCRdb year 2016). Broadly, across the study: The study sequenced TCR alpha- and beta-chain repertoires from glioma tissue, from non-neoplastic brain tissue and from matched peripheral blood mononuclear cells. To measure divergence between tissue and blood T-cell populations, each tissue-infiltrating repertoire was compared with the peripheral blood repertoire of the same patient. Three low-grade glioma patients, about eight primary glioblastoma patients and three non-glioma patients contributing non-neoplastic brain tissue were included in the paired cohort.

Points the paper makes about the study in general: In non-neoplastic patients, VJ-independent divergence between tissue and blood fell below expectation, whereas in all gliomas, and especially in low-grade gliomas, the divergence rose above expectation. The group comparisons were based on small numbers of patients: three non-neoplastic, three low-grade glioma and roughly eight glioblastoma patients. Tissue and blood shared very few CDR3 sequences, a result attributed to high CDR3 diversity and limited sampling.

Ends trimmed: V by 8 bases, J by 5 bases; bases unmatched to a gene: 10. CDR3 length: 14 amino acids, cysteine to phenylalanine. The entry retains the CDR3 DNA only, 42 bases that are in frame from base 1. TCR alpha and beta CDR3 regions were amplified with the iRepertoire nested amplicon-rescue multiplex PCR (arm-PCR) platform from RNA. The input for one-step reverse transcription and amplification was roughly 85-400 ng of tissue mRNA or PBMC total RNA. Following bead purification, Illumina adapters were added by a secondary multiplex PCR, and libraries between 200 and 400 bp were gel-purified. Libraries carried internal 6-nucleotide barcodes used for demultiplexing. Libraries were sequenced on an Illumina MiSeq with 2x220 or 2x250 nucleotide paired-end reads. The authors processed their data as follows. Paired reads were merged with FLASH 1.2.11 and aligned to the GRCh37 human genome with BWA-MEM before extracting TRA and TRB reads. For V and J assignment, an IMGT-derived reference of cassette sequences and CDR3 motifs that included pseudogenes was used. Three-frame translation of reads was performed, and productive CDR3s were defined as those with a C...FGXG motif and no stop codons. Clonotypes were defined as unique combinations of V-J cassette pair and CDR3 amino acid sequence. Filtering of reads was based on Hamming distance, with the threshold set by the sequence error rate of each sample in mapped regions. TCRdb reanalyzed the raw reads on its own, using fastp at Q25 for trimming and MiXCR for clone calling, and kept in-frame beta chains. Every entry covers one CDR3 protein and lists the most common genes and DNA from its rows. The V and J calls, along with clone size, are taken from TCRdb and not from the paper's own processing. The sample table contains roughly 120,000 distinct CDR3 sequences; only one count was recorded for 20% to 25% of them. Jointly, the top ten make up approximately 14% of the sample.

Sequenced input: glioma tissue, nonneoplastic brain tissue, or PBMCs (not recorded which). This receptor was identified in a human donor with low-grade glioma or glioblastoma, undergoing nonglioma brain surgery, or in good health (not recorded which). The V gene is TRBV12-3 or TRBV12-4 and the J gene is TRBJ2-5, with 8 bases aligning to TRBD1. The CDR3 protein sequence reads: CASASQGASETQYF. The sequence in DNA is TGTGCCAGCGCTTCCCAGGGGGCGAGTGAGACCCAGTACTTC.